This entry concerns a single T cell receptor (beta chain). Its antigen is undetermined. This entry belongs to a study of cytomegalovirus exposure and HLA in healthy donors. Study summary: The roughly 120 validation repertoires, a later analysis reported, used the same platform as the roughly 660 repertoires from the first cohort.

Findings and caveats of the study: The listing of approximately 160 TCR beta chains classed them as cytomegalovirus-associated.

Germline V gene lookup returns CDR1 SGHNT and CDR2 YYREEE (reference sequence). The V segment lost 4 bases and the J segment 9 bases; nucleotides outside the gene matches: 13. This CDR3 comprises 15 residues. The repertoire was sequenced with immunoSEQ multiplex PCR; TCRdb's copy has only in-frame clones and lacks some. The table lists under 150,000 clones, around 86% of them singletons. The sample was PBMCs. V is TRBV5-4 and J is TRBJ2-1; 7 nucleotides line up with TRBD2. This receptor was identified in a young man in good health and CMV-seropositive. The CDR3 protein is CASSGVWGGKGEQFF. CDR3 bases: TGTGCCAGCAGCGGGGTGTGGGGAGGGAAGGGTGAGCAGTTCTTC.